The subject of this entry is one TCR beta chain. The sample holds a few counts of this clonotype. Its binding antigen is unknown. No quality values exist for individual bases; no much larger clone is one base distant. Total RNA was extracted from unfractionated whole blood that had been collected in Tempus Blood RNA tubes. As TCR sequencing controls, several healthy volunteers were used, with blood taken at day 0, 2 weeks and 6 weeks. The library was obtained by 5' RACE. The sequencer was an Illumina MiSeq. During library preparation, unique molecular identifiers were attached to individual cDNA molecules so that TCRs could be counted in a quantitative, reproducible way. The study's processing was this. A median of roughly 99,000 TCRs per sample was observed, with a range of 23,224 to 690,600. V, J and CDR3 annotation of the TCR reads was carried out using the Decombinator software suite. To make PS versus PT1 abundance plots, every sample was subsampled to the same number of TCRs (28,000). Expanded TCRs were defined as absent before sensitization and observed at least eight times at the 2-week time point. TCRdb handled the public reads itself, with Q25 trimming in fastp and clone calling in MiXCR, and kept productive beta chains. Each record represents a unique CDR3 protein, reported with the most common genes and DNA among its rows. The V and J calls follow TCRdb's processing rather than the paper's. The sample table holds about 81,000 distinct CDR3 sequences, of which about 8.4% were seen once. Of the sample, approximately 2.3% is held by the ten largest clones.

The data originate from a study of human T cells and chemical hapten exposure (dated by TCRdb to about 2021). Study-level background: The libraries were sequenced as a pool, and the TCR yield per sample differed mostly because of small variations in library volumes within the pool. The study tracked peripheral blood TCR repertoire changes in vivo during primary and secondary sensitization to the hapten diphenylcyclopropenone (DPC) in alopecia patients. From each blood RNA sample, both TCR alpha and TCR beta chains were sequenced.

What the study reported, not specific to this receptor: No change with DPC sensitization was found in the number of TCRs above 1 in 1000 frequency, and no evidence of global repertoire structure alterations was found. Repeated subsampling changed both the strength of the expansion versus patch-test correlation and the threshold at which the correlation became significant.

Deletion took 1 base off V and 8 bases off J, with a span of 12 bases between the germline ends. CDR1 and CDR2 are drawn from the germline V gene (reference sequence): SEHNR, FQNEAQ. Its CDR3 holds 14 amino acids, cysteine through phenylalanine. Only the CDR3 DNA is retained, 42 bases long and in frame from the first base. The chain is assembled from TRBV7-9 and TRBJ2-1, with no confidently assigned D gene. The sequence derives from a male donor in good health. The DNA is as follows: TGTGCCAGCAGCTTAGACCGCCGGGCCGATGAGCAGTTCTTC. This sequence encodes CASSLDRRADEQFF.